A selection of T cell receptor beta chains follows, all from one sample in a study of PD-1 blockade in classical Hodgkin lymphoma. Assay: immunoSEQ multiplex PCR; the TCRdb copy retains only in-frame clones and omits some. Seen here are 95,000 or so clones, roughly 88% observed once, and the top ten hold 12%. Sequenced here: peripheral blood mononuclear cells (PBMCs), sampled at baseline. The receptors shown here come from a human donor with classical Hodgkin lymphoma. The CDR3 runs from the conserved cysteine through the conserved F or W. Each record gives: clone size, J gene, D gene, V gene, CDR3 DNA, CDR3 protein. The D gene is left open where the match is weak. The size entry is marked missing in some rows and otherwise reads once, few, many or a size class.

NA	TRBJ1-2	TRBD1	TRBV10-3	TGTGCCATCAGCCTAGACAGGGTTGGCTATGGCTACACCTTC	CAISLDRVGYGYTF
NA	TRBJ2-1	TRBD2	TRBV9	TGTGCCAGCAGCGTATCCCGGACTAGCGGGATATTTGGGCCGAACAATGAGCAGTTCTTC	CASSVSRTSGIFGPNNEQFF
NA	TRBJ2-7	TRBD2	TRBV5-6	TGTGCCAGCAGCTCGTCGCTAGCGGGAGGTTACGAGCAGTACTTC	CASSSSLAGGYEQYF
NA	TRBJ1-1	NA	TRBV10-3	TGTGCCTCAAAGACCGGGGGCATGAACACTGAAGCTTTCTTT	CASKTGGMNTEAFF
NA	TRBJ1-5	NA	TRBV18	TGTGCCAGCTCAAGCGGGCACCTTAGCAATCAGCCCCAGCATTTT	CASSSGHLSNQPQHF
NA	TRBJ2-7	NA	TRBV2	TGTGCCAGCAGCCTGACAGATTACGAGCAGTACTTC	CASSLTDYEQYF
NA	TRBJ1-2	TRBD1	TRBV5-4	TGTGCCAGCAGCTCTACAGGGGAGCGTGGCTACACCTTC	CASSSTGERGYTF
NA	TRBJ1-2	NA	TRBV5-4	TGTGCCAGCAGCGGGAGGTTCGACCATGGCTACACCTTC	CASSGRFDHGYTF
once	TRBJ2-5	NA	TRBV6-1	TGTGCCAGCAGCAGGACACCCCAAGAGACCCAGTACTTC	CASSRTPQETQYF
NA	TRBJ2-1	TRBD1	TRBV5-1	TGCGCCAGCACCTTCACCGGGACAGCCTTCGGTGAGCAGTTCTTC	CASTFTGTAFGEQFF
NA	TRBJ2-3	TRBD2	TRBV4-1	TGCGCCAGCAGCCTCGTTTACTGGACTAGCGACACAGATACGCAGTATTTT	CASSLVYWTSDTDTQYF
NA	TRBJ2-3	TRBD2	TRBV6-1	TGTGCCAGCAGTGACCTAGCGGGAAGAAGAGCCACAGATACGCAGTATTTT	CASSDLAGRRATDTQYF
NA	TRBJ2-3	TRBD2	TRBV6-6	TGTGCCAGCAGCCCGATAGCGGGAACTAGCACAGATACGCAGTATTTT	CASSPIAGTSTDTQYF
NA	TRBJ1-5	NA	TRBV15	TGTGCCACCAGCAGAGATTGGGGTCAGCCCCAGCATTTT	CATSRDWGQPQHF
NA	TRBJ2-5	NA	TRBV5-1	TGCGCCAGCAGCTTGATGGGACTGGCGGAGACCCAGTACTTC	CASSLMGLAETQYF
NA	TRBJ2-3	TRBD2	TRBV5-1	TGCGCCAGCAGCCCCCCCAGCGGGAGGGCTGGAGATACGCAGTATTTT	CASSPPSGRAGDTQYF
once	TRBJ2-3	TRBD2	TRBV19	TGTGCCAGTAGTCCTCGACTAGCGGGAGTCTCGGCTGATACGCAGTATTTT	CASSPRLAGVSADTQYF
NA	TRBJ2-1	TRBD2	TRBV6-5	TGTGCCAGCAGCTCCGGGACTAGCGGAAACAATGAGCAGTTCTTC	CASSSGTSGNNEQFF
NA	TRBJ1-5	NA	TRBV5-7	TGTGCCAGCAGCTCCGCTAGAAGCAATCAGCCCCAGCATTTT	CASSSARSNQPQHF
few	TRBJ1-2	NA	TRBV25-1	TGTGCCAGCAGTGAAGTTGGTGGCTACACCTTC	CASSEVGGYTF
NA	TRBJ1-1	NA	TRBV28	TGTGCCAGCAGTACCAGGCGGCGGGGGGCTGAAGCTTTCTTT	CASSTRRRGAEAFF
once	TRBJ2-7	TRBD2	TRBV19	TGTGCCAGTAGTCGGACTAGCGGGTATAGCTCCTACGAGCAGTACTTC	CASSRTSGYSSYEQYF
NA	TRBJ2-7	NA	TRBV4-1	TGCGCCAGCAGCCGCGAACCGACAGGACCCTACGAGCAGTACTTC	CASSREPTGPYEQYF
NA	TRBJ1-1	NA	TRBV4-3	TGCGCCAGCGGCCCGATGGGGAGAGCTTTCTTT	CASGPMGRAFF
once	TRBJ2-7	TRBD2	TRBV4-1	TGCGCCAGCAGCCTAAGCGCGGGAGACCGCCGGGAGCAGTACTTC	CASSLSAGDRREQYF
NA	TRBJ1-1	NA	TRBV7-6	TGTGCCAGCAGCTTAGCTCCAACTGGGTCTGGTGAAGCTTTCTTT	CASSLAPTGSGEAFF
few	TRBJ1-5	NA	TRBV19	TGTGCCAGTCGGAGTAGCGCTAGCAATCAGCCCCAGCATTTT	CASRSSASNQPQHF
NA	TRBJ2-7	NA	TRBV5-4	TGTGCCAGCAGCTTCGAGACTCTTCGCGAGCAGTACTTC	CASSFETLREQYF
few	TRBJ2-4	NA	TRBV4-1	TGCGCCAGCAGCCAAGACGGGAGAGGGACCAAAAACATTCAGTACTTC	CASSQDGRGTKNIQYF
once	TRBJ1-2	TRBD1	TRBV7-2	TGTGCCAGCAGCCCCCAACAGGGGAACTATGGCTACACCTTC	CASSPQQGNYGYTF
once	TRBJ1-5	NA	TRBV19	TGTGCCAGTAACCCGGACGGAGCCCTGAGGCAGCCCCAGCATTTT	CASNPDGALRQPQHF
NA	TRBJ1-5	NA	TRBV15	TGTGCCACCAGCAGAGGGGGGTCGGGGGCACAGCCCCAGCATTTT	CATSRGGSGAQPQHF